These T cell receptor beta chains were read from a single sample in a study of shared clonotypes between healthy human individuals. Sequencing was performed with immunoSEQ multiplex PCR; in TCRdb, only in-frame clones are kept and a portion is missing. The data show some 2,000,000 clones, approximately 94% seen once. Sequenced material: naive CD8+ T cells sorted from blood. The receptor set was obtained from a man between 18 and 29 years old in good health. The CDR3 runs from the conserved cysteine through the conserved F or W.

J | V | CDR3
TRBJ2-7 | TRBV11-2 | CASSYQTGVYEQYF
TRBJ2-2 | TRBV11-2 | CASSPPGQAGELFF
TRBJ2-3 | TRBV7-9 | CASSPGGFDPDTQYF
TRBJ1-3 | TRBV15 | CATSRDRVRNTIYF
TRBJ2-2 | TRBV19 | CASSPGSIHGELFF
TRBJ2-7 | TRBV6-1 | CASSEGGVEQYF
TRBJ1-2 | TRBV7-9 | CASSFGENYGYTF
TRBJ1-1 | TRBV5-4 | CASSMRLNTEAFF
TRBJ1-1 | TRBV9 | CASSSFPRADEAFF
TRBJ2-5 | TRBV14 | CASSQGAGAQETQYF
TRBJ2-7 | TRBV18 | CASSPGHYEQYF
TRBJ1-1 | TRBV5-4 | CASSPGWKTEAFF
TRBJ2-7 | TRBV27 | CASSFVGTGHSYEQYF
TRBJ1-2 | TRBV6-5 | CASRRAGLDGYTF
TRBJ2-5 | TRBV28 | CASSSTGEQETQYF
TRBJ1-5 | TRBV6-5 | CASSYFDGQGDQPQHF
TRBJ1-1 | TRBV6-6 | CASSTRRTAAEAFF
TRBJ2-3 | TRBV7-6 | CASSLEAERTDTQYF
TRBJ2-7 | TRBV5-8 | CASSLDGSYEQYF
TRBJ2-3 | TRBV7-9 | CASSLSGTSGGASTDTQYF